This T cell receptor beta chain was sequenced for a study of cytomegalovirus exposure and HLA in healthy donors. Findings of the study overall: Accounts indicate the classifier identified cytomegalovirus status with strong specificity and sensitivity.

The PCR contained 60 Vbeta and 13 Jbeta primers. Sequencing used immunoSEQ multiplex PCR; TCRdb keeps in-frame clones, though not all of them. This table has tens of thousands of clones, approximately 70% appearing once. The CDR3 is 14 amino acids. V dropped 5 bases and J dropped 11 bases, with 19 bases sitting between them. In germline, CDR1 is SGHTA, CDR2 FQGNSA. This clone has only one observation. Its antigen is unknown. This chain links TRBV7-2 with TRBJ1-5, with a tentative D call TRBD1 (6 bases). The TCR originated in a man aged 40-49 years in good health and CMV-seropositive. The specimen was PBMCs. CDR3 sequence (DNA): TGTGCCAGCAGCACAAAGGGGGGGGCGGGGGCCCAGCATTTT. Its translation is CASSTKGGAGAQHF.